Listed here are 22 T cell receptor beta chains from one sample, sequenced in a study of beta chain features in type 1 diabetes. Overall study results and limits: In all four CD4+ subsets, TCRB CDR3 length was significantly, moderately reduced in type 1 diabetes.

These receptors' antigens are unknown. The sequenced template was cDNA made from the entire isolated RNA. Clones were read by immunoSEQ multiplex PCR, and TCRdb kept only the in-frame ones, dropping some. The profile shows hundreds of thousands of clones, roughly 13% of them singletons. Sequencing input: naive CD4+ T cells from blood. The receptors were gathered from a man aged 18 to 30 with type 1 diabetes.

The genes are TRBV5-4 and TRBJ1-6; D is possibly TRBD1 (5 bases). V lost 3 bases to trimming and J lost 13 bases, with 11 bases between them. This CDR3 has 12 amino acids. Germline assignment: CDR1 SGHNT and CDR2 YYREEE (reference sequence). The CDR3 sequence is CASSYRTRPLHF. CDR3 nucleotides: TGTGCCAGCAGCTACAGGACCCGGCCCCTCCACTTT.

This clone was counted a few times. The J gene is TRBJ1-5, the V gene TRBV6-1; possibly TRBD1 for D (5 bases). This CDR3 region has 13 residues. The ends were cut back, 6 bases at V and 6 bases at J, with 12 bases in the middle. Germline V lookup: CDR1 MNHNS, CDR2 SASEGT. DNA of the CDR3: TGTGCCAGCAGGGGAGGGACGGGTCAGCCCCAGCATTTT. Protein: CASRGGTGQPQHF.

Only a few counts were recorded for this clone. The sample holds other DNA sequences that translate to the same CDR3. As DNA, the CDR3 is TGTGCCAGCAGCCCCCTCGCGGGGGGTTACAATGAGCAGTTCTTC. It translates to CASSPLAGGYNEQFF. The chain carries TRBV9 and TRBJ2-1; 8 bases line up with TRBD2. Germline assignment: CDR1 SGDLS and CDR2 YYNGEE. This CDR3 region has 15 residues. The ends lost 4 bases at V and 4 bases at J; junction bases unmatched: 7.

This clone has only a few counts. This chain joins TRBV6-4 and TRBJ2-1; 9 nucleotides agree with TRBD2. The J segment lost 5 bases and the V segment lost 3 bases, leaving 5 bases of the junction unmatched. The CDR3 covers 15 residues. Germline lookup yields CDR1 MRHNA and CDR2 SNTAGT. The CDR3 is CASSEKTSGNNEQFF. CDR3 nucleotide sequence: TGTGCCAGCAGTGAAAAGACTAGCGGTAACAATGAGCAGTTCTTC.

There are a few counts of this clone. The chain joins TRBV4-2 to TRBJ2-7; 8 nucleotides agree with TRBD1. This CDR3 has 15 amino acids. V lost 1 base and J lost 1; bases outside the gene matches: 3. Germline lookup yields CDR1 LGHNA and CDR2 YNFKEQ. This CDR3 reads CASSQVGQGSYEQYF. The CDR3, as DNA: TGTGCCAGCAGCCAAGTTGGACAGGGTTCCTACGAGCAGTACTTC.

The rearrangement joins TRBV9 to TRBJ2-1; D is possibly TRBD2 (6 bases). CDR1 is SGDLS, CDR2 YYNGEE, per germline. V lost 1 base and J lost 3, with 14 bases in between. CDR3 length equals 16 residues. The CDR3 DNA follows: TGTGCCAGCAGCGTACCGGAGGGTCAGGGCTACAATGAGCAGTTCTTC. The encoded protein is CASSVPEGQGYNEQFF. Full variable domain (outside the CDR3, taken from reference TRBV9 and TRBJ2-1): DSGVTQTPKHLITATGQRVTLRCSPRSGDLSVYWYQQSLDQGLQFLIQYYNGEERAKGNILERFSAQQFPDLHSELNLSSLELGDSALYFCASSVPEGQGYNEQFFGPGTRLTVL.

Comments on this clone: Other DNA sequences from this sample encode an identical CDR3 as well. The chain joins TRBV5-1 to TRBJ2-5; D tentatively fits TRBD1 or TRBD2 (6 bases each). Germline V CDR1 and CDR2: SGHRS, YFSETQ. The CDR3 totals 14 residues. The V end was cut by 4 bases, the J end by 5 bases, with 15 bases between. Here the CDR3 reads CASSTGTGGETQYF. Written as DNA, the CDR3 is TGCGCCAGCAGCACCGGGACCGGGGGCGAGACCCAGTACTTC.

CDR3 coding DNA: TGTGCCAGCAGGGCAGAATATACGCAGTATTTT. It encodes CASRAEYTQYF. This chain links TRBV27 with TRBJ2-3, with D uncertain. Germline-derived CDR1 and CDR2 are MNHEY and SMNVEV (reference sequence). The CDR3 spans 11 residues. Between the trimmed V and J ends, which lost 6 bases and 7 bases, there was a span of 8 bases.

This clone was detected a few times. This sequence joins TRBV5-8 and TRBJ2-5; D uncertain. The CDR3 extends over 11 amino acids. The V end was cut by 1 base, the J end by 6 bases, with 4 bases between. Germline V CDR1 and CDR2: SGHTS, YDEGEE. This CDR3 is CASSLRQTQYF. The CDR3 region has the DNA TGTGCCAGCAGCTTGAGGCAGACCCAGTACTTC.

This clone has just a few counts. This chain connects TRBV30 to TRBJ1-2; D unresolved. CDR1 GTSNPN and CDR2 SVGIG come from the germline V gene (reference sequence). The germline V and J ends were trimmed by 5 bases and 7 bases, with 8 bases remaining between them. The CDR3 runs 10 residues. This CDR3 reads CAWGDGGYTF. The CDR3 DNA sequence: TGTGCCTGGGGTGACGGTGGCTACACCTTC.

This clone was picked up a small number of times. The chain joins TRBV15 to TRBJ1-5, with 9 bases that match TRBD1. Germline V gene data show CDR1 as LNHNV and CDR2 as YYDKDF (reference sequence). After removal of 2 bases from V and 12 bases from J, the junction contained 14 bases not matched to a gene. This CDR3 comprises 16 residues. The chain's CDR3 is CATSRPRTGALRDQHF. CDR3 coding DNA: TGTGCCACCAGCAGACCCCGGACAGGGGCCCTACGGGACCAGCATTTT.

Details on this clone: The same CDR3 also results from other DNA sequences found in this sample. V gene TRBV5-1 combines with J gene TRBJ1-5; maybe TRBD1 (6 bases). CDR1 and CDR2 (germline): SGHRS, YFSETQ. The V end was cut by 0 bases, the J end by 4 bases, with 8 bases between. CDR3 size: 14 residues. In DNA form, the CDR3 reads TGCGCCAGCAGCTTGGACAGGGAGAATCAGCCCCAGCATTTT. This encodes CASSLDRENQPQHF. Based on the CDR3 plus reference TRBV5-1 and TRBJ1-5, the full variable domain is KAGVTQTPRYLIKTRGQQVTLSCSPISGHRSVSWYQQTPGQGLQFLFEYFSETQRNKGNFPGRFSGRQFSNSRSEMNVSTLELGDSALYLCASSLDRENQPQHFGDGTRLSIL.

This clone turned up a few times. J is TRBJ2-1 and V is TRBV7-6, with 7 nucleotides matching TRBD1. The CDR3 totals 16 residues. Trimming cost V 1 base and J 4 bases; bases outside gene matches: 7. The V gene's germline CDR1 is SGHVS and CDR2 FNYEAQ. The CDR3 DNA reads as TGTGCCAGCAGCTTAGTAACAGGGGAGACGTACAATGAGCAGTTCTTC. Protein product: CASSLVTGETYNEQFF.

The chain employs TRBV29-1 and TRBJ2-7, with 11 bases lining up with TRBD1. The CDR3 loop spans 14 amino acids. V trimming: 3 bases; J trimming: 2 bases; junction bases outside the gene matches: 3. Germline assignment: CDR1 SQVTM and CDR2 ANQGSEA. CDR3 sequence: CSVDQGQGAYEQYF. In DNA, the CDR3 is TGCAGCGTTGATCAGGGACAGGGGGCCTACGAGCAGTACTTC.

Comment on this clone: The sample contains more than one DNA sequence encoding this CDR3. The J gene is TRBJ1-2, the V gene TRBV27; D remains unclear. CDR1 MNHEY and CDR2 SMNVEV come from the germline V gene (reference sequence). CDR3 size: 12 residues. The ends were cut back, 2 bases at V and 5 bases at J, with 6 bases in the middle. Here the CDR3 reads CASSLRGYGYTF. In DNA, the CDR3 is TGTGCCAGCAGTTTACGAGGGTATGGCTACACCTTC.

The chain combines TRBV30 with TRBJ2-3; the D is unclear. Trimming took off 0 bases at V and 5 bases at J, with 9 bases between the two ends. This CDR3 has 13 amino acids. Germline V lookup: CDR1 GTSNPN, CDR2 SVGIG (reference sequence). DNA of the CDR3: TGTGCCTGGAGTGTATTCTTTGGAGATACGCAGTATTTT. It is translated as CAWSVFFGDTQYF.

The chain employs TRBV5-1 and TRBJ2-3; 8 bases are shared with TRBD2. Germline V CDR1 and CDR2: SGHRS, YFSETQ. V shed 6 bases, J shed 6 bases, and the junction held 15 bases outside the gene matches. CDR3 length: 16 residues. Here the CDR3 reads CASNPGIAGMADTQYF. The CDR3 region has the DNA TGCGCCAGCAACCCGGGGATAGCGGGGATGGCGGATACGCAGTATTTT.

In its sample, this clone was seen a few times. The genes are TRBV4-3 and TRBJ2-7; D gene unclear. CDR3 size: 15 residues. Germline-derived CDR1 and CDR2 are LGHNA and YSLEER. Deletions cut 4 bases from V and 1 base from J, with 14 bases between. CDR3 in amino acids: CASSRGSGVSYEQYF. The CDR3 DNA reads as TGCGCCAGCAGCCGTGGTTCTGGGGTTTCCTACGAGCAGTACTTC.

This clone was seen only a few times. V usage is TRBV4-2 and J usage is TRBJ2-1; 8 bases line up with TRBD1. The length of the CDR3 is 16 residues. In germline, CDR1 is LGHNA, CDR2 YNFKEQ. The J segment lost 5 bases and the V segment lost 1 base, leaving 7 bases of the junction unmatched. DNA for the CDR3: TGTGCCAGCAGCCAAGCCTCGGGACAGGTTAACAATGAGCAGTTCTTC. It codes for CASSQASGQVNNEQFF.

The chain employs TRBV4-1 and TRBJ2-3; 9 positions agree with TRBD1. This CDR3 is built from 18 residues. The J segment lost 1 base and the V segment lost 3 bases, leaving 11 bases of the junction unmatched. Germline V gene sequence: CDR1 MGHRA, CDR2 YSYEKL. The CDR3 nucleotides are TGCGCCAGCAGCCATACTATACTTCGGGACAGGGGCACAGATACGCAGTATTTT. It is translated as CASSHTILRDRGTDTQYF.

The gene calls are TRBV25-1 and TRBJ2-3; D is possibly TRBD1 or TRBD2 (5 bases each). Trimming shortened V by 2 bases and J by 2 bases, and 14 bases separated the two germline ends. In germline, CDR1 is MGHDK, CDR2 SYGVNS. The CDR3 sequence is 16 residues long. The CDR3 is CASSEVYGTDTDTQYF. Here the CDR3 DNA reads TGTGCCAGCAGTGAAGTCTATGGGACGGACACAGATACGCAGTATTTT.

This clone was detected only a few times. The rearrangement uses TRBV6-1 and TRBJ2-7, with TRBD1 matching 9 bases. CDR1 is MNHNS, CDR2 SASEGT, per germline. The V gene end was trimmed by 5 bases and the J gene end by 7 bases; junction bases not matched to a gene: 12. The CDR3 is 15 amino acids. The CDR3 here is CASSPGQGPYREQYF. The CDR3 DNA sequence: TGTGCCAGCAGTCCCGGACAGGGGCCCTACCGGGAGCAGTACTTC.